This paragraph reports one T cell receptor (beta chain). The data are from a study of T cell changes during pregnancy in multiple sclerosis. TCRdb's table, derived via immunoSEQ multiplex PCR, lists solely in-frame clones and lacks some. The sample shows tens of thousands of clones, roughly nine tenths of them seen only once. This CDR3 has 15 amino acids. The V gene's germline CDR1 is SGDLS and CDR2 YYNGEE. V was shortened by 0 bases and J by 7 bases, with 13 bases between the two germline ends. Sample: peripheral blood, taken in the third trimester of pregnancy. V is TRBV9 and J is TRBJ1-4, with a weak D call TRBD1 (5 bases). The clonotype originates from a female donor with multiple sclerosis, enrolled in a pregnancy study. The DNA of the CDR3 is TGTGCCAGCAGCGTAGAATGGGGCGTAAGTGAAAAACTGTTTTTT. Its protein product is CASSVEWGVSEKLFF.